This TCR beta chain was obtained from a study of low-dose radiotherapy and immunotherapy resistance in tumors. Study details: Aspirin was administered orally at 300 mg daily for four cycles, commencing on cycle 1 day 1.

V lost 4 bases to trimming and J lost 1 base, with 4 bases between them. CDR3 size: 13 residues. The V gene's germline CDR1 is LNHNV and CDR2 YYDKDF (reference sequence). This sample's time point: before trial treatment. This clonotype was seen many times. Covering alpha and beta chains, TRAV- and TRBV-specific primers were used for the first-strand cDNA. For amplifying TCRs, the PCR ran for around 20 cycles with Phusion, which was used together with a constant-region primer and the adapter on the V primers. TCRdb independently ran MiXCR on the reads; one entry per CDR3 protein. The sample includes some 57,000 distinct CDR3 sequences, around 27% of them seen just once.

Sequenced material: PBMCs, taken before treatment. The chain has TRBV15 and TRBJ2-2; D uncertain. This receptor was obtained from a male donor with prostate cancer. The CDR3 sequence: CATSIENTGELFF. The CDR3 coding sequence is TGTGCCACCAGCATAGAGAACACCGGGGAGCTGTTTTTT.